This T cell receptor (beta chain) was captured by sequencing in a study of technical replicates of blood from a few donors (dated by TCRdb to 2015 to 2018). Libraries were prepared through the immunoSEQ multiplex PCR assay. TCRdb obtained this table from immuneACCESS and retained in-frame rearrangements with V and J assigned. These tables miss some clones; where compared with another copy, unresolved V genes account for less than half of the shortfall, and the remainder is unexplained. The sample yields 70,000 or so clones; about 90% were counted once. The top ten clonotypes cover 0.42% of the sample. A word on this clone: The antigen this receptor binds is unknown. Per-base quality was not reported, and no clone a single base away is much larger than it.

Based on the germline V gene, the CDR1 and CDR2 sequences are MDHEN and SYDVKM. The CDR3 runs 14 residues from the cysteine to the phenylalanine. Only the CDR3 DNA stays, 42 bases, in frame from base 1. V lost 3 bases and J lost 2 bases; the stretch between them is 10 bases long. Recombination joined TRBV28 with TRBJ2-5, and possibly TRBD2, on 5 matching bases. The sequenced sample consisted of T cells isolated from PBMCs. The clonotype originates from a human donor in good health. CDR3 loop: CASSFKRSQETQYF. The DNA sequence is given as TGTGCCAGCAGTTTTAAGCGGAGTCAAGAGACCCAGTACTTC.